This T cell receptor beta chain is drawn from a study of T cell changes during pregnancy in multiple sclerosis. TCRdb's copy holds only in-frame clones and misses some; the assay was immunoSEQ multiplex PCR. There are around 100,000 clones in the sample; over 85% occur only once, and 0.95% to 1.5% lies in the top ten. Germline-derived CDR1 and CDR2 are GTSNPN and SVGIG (reference sequence). Unmatched junction bases numbered 3, after V lost 1 base and J lost 7 bases. The CDR3 covers 12 residues. This clone was counted a few times. The chain combines TRBV30 with TRBJ1-2; 7 bases match TRBD1. This TCR derives from a female donor with multiple sclerosis, enrolled in a pregnancy study. Material: peripheral blood, obtained in the second trimester of pregnancy. The CDR3 loop is CAWSEGGSGYTF. The CDR3 DNA is TGTGCCTGGAGTGAAGGGGGCTCTGGCTACACCTTC.